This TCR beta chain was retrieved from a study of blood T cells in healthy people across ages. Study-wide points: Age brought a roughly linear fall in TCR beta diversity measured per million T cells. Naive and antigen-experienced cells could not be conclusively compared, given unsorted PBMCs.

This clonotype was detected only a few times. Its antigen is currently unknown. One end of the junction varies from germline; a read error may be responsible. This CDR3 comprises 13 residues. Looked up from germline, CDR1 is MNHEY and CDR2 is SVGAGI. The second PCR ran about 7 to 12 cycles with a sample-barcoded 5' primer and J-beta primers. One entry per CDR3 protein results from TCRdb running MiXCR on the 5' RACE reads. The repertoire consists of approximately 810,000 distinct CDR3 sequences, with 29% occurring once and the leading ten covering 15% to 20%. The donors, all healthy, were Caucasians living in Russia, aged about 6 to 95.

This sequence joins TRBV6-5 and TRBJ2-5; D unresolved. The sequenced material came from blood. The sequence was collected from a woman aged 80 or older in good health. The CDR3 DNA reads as TGTGCCAGCGCCCGCGTGGTTCAAGAGACCCTGTACTTC. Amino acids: CASARVVQETLYF.